The text below deals with one T cell receptor (beta chain). Across about two dozen US areas, participants ranged in age from roughly 18 to 95 years. Cohort 3 donors were reported recovered after two negative PCRs, clearance, or symptom resolution. This specimen belongs to a study of blood T cell repertoires in COVID-19. As for the study in general: Samples taken during acute and convalescent COVID-19 were collected in the United States, Italy and Spain.

Per the study methods: Reference gene primers were amplified, and this amplification served to estimate nucleated cell counts. Profiled with immunoSEQ multiplex PCR; TCRdb holds only in-frame clones, not every one. From that table come the V and J calls and clone size; the DNA was used to work out D and trimming. The table records around 300,000 clones, roughly nine tenths of them present only once. This TCR was recovered from a middle-aged woman who had recovered from COVID-19. Sequencing used PBMCs or T cells enriched from blood (not recorded which).

The CDR3 loop is CASSVDGQGLTDTQYF. The CDR3 bases are TGTGCCAGCAGCGTAGACGGCCAGGGGCTCACAGATACGCAGTATTTT. The V call is TRBV9, the J call TRBJ2-3, with TRBD1 as a possible D gene (6 bases). The CDR3 has 16 amino acids. Trimming took 0 bases from V and 2 from J, leaving 13 bases between them. CDR1 and CDR2 (germline): SGDLS, YYNGEE.